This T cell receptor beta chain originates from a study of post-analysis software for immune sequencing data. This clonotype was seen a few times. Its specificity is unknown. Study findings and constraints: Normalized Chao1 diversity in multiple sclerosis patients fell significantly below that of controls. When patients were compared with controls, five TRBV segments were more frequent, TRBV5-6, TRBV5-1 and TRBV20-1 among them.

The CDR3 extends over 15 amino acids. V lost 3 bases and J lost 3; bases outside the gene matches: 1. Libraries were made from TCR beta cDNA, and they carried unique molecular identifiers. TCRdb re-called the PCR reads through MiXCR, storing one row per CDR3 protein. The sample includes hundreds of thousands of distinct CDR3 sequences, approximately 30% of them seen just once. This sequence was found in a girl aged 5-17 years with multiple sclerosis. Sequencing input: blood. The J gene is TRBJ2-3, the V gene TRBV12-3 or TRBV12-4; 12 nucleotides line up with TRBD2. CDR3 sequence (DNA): TGTGCCAGCAGTTTCGGACTAGCGGGAACAGATACGCAGTATTTT. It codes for CASSFGLAGTDTQYF.